This record concerns one TCR beta chain sequence. The target of this receptor is not known. Base qualities are missing; no much larger clone stands one base away. The library came from the immunoSEQ multiplex PCR assay. A mixture of 60 forward primers for TCR Vbeta segments and 13 reverse primers for TCR Jbeta segments was used in the multiplex PCR. Amplification of the CDR3 region of rearranged TCR beta genes was performed with a multiplex PCR assay on genomic DNA. The amplified TCR beta libraries were sequenced on the Illumina HiSeq System as 87-base-pair reads. On the authors' methods: In a later analysis, 80 million or so unique TCR beta chains were counted across the 500 to 850 repertoires, and around 11 million of these chains were shared by at least two donors. A nearest-neighbor algorithm error-corrected the raw reads and collapsed the reads into unique sequences, merging closely related sequences to remove PCR and sequencing errors. Alignment of CDR3 sequences to IMGT reference sequences was used to assign V, D and J gene segments. For a sequence to be retained, a match of at least six nucleotides to both a V gene segment and a J gene segment was required. Rearrangements were classified as productive when the CDR3 lacked stop codons and remained in frame with V and J, and all other rearrangements were classified as non-productive. CDR3 was defined by IMGT convention, running from the second conserved V-encoded cysteine to the conserved J-encoded phenylalanine. The earlier analysis of 500 to 750 of the donors excluded any sequence lacking an unambiguous match to a single V gene segment. In an earlier analysis of 587 of the donors, a V segment was called functional when productive rearrangements were above 56.7%, and segregating when the standard deviation between donors exceeded 5%. To diagnose cytomegalovirus status from the catalog of TCR beta chain sequences, a statistical classification framework was built. In a later analysis, V and J genes were assigned by comparing TCR nucleotide sequences against IMGT/GENE-DB human TR gene sequences. A later analysis assigned CDR3 sequences and most-parsimonious VDJ recombination scenarios with the TCRdist pipeline. In a later analysis, each TCR beta chain was defined by its CDR3 amino acid sequence together with its V-gene family, and reads lacking a unique V-gene family were excluded. In a later analysis, fewer than 650 highly shared, low-generation-probability nucleotide sequences were removed to address suspected cross-contamination and a sequencing artifact. A later analysis calculated a clonal expansion index for each public chain from normalized within-repertoire ranks of inferred template counts. A later analysis computed generation probabilities with a VDJ recombination model fitted to out-of-frame rearrangements, and checked the results against IGoR. A later analysis scored TCR-TCR, TCR-HLA and TCR-CMV co-occurrence with hypergeometric tests, applying a repertoire-size bias correction to TCR pairs. To estimate false discovery rates, a later analysis permuted the HLA or CMV assignments 20 times. In a later analysis, co-occurring TCRs were grouped using DBSCAN, with TCRdist sequence similarity added in when clustering inside HLA-allele-positive subsets. Co-occurrence clustering excluded repertoires with fewer than 30,000 or more than 120,000 public chains, plus five with anomalous nucleotide sharing. TCRdb provides this immuneACCESS table in a form limited to in-frame rearrangements. Some clones are lacking; in checked studies, under half of them reflect an unresolved V gene, and why the rest are absent is not known. The V and J calls and clone size come from that table; D and trimming were worked out from the DNA. Within this sample are some 120,000 clones, with roughly 14% of them counted one time only. The ten top clones hold 1.5% to 2% of the sample.

The cohort comprised approximately 700 healthy bone marrow donors. All cohort members were sampled while nominally healthy, although unrecorded immune exposures were likely present. The donor tested CMV seronegative and was one of the 352 seronegative cohort members. A peripheral blood sample was collected from each donor, and TCR beta sequencing was performed on peripheral blood mononuclear cells. Genomic DNA extraction from the blood cell samples was performed with the Qiagen DNeasy Blood Extraction Kit. The record originates from a study of cytomegalovirus exposure and HLA in healthy donors (TCRdb year 2017). For context, the study as a whole: According to an earlier analysis of several hundred of the donors, about 179 million T cells yielded roughly 110 million unique TCR beta sequences and about 280 Gb of sequence data. HLA typing included class I and class II loci at four-digit resolution. The aim of the study was to test whether cataloging public T cell receptors could identify signatures of past pathogen exposure. To study patterns of TCR occurrence, a later analysis re-analyzed previously published TCR beta repertoires from around 700 donors and added high-resolution HLA genotyping. To predict cytomegalovirus infection status, the study brought together high-throughput TCR immunosequencing, statistical association of individual TCRs with disease status, and machine learning. Around 330 gigabases of sequencing data and approximately 92 million unique TCR sequences made up an early release that covered roughly 670 HLA-typed donors. Rather than drawing on any new phenotypic data, the later analysis identified candidate immune exposures from TCR beta sequences and the way those sequences occurred across donors. About five DR-DQ haplotypes were treated as single units for association and clustering because of strong linkage in the cohort. The study used immunosequencing to profile the T cell repertoires of approximately 650 subjects and linked those repertoires to cytomegalovirus serostatus. All discovery cohort repertoires had been generated on a single sequencing platform. Donor age, sex, ethnicity and CMV serostatus were collected together with the repertoire data. In an earlier analysis of 587 of the donors, high-throughput TCR beta sequencing was used to judge whether each TCR beta V gene segment behaved as functional or pseudogenic. Typing coverage varied by locus: roughly 629-640 donors for A, B, C, DRB1 and DQB1; approximately 500 for DQA1; over 600 for DPA1; under 490 for DPB1. Across approximately 400 genotyped donors of the cohort, an average of roughly 250,000 unique TCR beta nucleotide sequences per donor were sequenced, and around 20% of those sequences were non-productive. Of the 350 to 400 genotyped donors, approximately 83% fell in the genetic ancestry cluster associated with self-reported Caucasian donors. Genome-wide SNP genotypes for about 55% of the 666 donors were used in a later genetic analysis, which treated that subset as a discovery cohort. A separate validation cohort of approximately 130 different subjects was used in addition to the 666-subject first cohort.

CDR1 and CDR2, looked up from the germline V gene (reference sequence), are GTSNPN and SVGIG. The germline V and J ends show losses of 3 bases and 4 bases respectively, and no gene match explains 10 bases of the junction. From its cysteine to its phenylalanine, the CDR3 spans 16 amino acids. Only the CDR3 DNA is retained, 48 bases long and in frame from the first base. The investigation overall reported the following: Most TCR sequences were seen in very few donors, while some public TCRs were found in many individuals. According to a later analysis, parvovirus B19, influenza, CMV and Epstein-Barr virus appeared linked to several top co-occurrence clusters. The presence/absence analyses assumed that sequencing depth was roughly uniform across donors, and that assumption may not be true. For the cohort, immune exposure information was limited to CMV serostatus. Some IMGT-functional V segments, including TRBV6-2 and TRBV6-3, could not be distinguished by the 87-base-pair reads and were therefore excluded. About 15 rarely observed V segments, including chromosome 9 orphons, were excluded from the earlier analysis of several hundred of the donors because counts were too low. A cluster of highly shared sequence variants was judged likely to represent a technical artifact of the sequencing pipeline. A later genetic analysis reported fewer N-insertions in productive TCRs among donors in an Asian-associated ancestry cluster than the approximately 700-donor mean. According to a later analysis, TCR association rates differed among HLA loci, with DRB1 alleles showing the most associated TCRs and HLA-C alleles showing the fewest. A total of 150 or so TCR beta chains were listed by the study as associated with cytomegalovirus. Correlated functional status among segregating V segments might be attributable to linkage disequilibrium, but an unknown experimental factor could not be ruled out. In a later genetic analysis, a missense DCLRE1C variant was associated with V-gene and J-gene trimming of TCR beta chains, and the association was replicated in an independent cohort. When HLA alleles, especially DR and DQ, strongly co-occurred, attributing TCR associations to individual alleles was difficult. A further reported finding was that TCR beta sequences accurately predicted the HLA-A and HLA-B alleles for most subjects in the first cohort. A later analysis associated about 17,000 TCR beta sequences with specific HLA alleles at a false discovery rate of 0.05. HLA typing was unavailable for some donors at each locus, so association tests used only the typed subset. In an earlier analysis of fewer than 700 of the donors, most TCR beta V segments appeared in productive rearrangements about 87% or about 30% of the time, broadly matching IMGT annotations. The authors suggested that the approach could potentially be generalized to other disease states and immunological phenotypes. In vitro tests confirmed that three of the cytomegalovirus-associated TCR beta chains recognize cytomegalovirus antigens. Most CMV-associated TCR beta chains appeared to be HLA-restricted in a later analysis, and the HLA associations seemed to be driven largely by CMV exposure. In a later analysis, HLA-associated TCR beta chains were found to be more clonally expanded and to have lower generation probabilities than equally common non-associated chains. Cytomegalovirus status was reported to be diagnosed by the classifier with high specificity and sensitivity in both the original and validation cohorts. This cohort had only TCR beta chains sequenced, and the lack of alpha or paired-chain data limited which features could be detected.

The sequence links TRBV30 to TRBJ1-3; TRBD1 fits 9 bases in the junction. Sequencing used PBMCs. The TCR sequence derives from a woman under 30 in good health and CMV-seronegative. The nucleotide sequence is given as TGTGCCTGGAGCCCGGGACAGGGACTATCGGGAAACACCATATATTTT. Its amino acids are CAWSPGQGLSGNTIYF.